The 28 T cell receptor beta chains below all came from one sample that was sequenced in a study of Ad26.COV2.S vaccination and SARS-CoV-2 variants. Produced via immunoSEQ multiplex PCR; TCRdb's table is partial and in-frame only. In the table there are more than 150,000 clones, around nine tenths of which are singletons. The sample was peripheral blood, taken after recovery from COVID-19. The receptors here all came from a human donor who had recovered from COVID-19.

The chain carries TRBV4-1 and TRBJ2-5, with 12 bases fitting TRBD1. Germline V lookup: CDR1 MGHRA, CDR2 YSYEKL. The CDR3 has 16 amino acids. The CDR3 sequence: CPPTRPGQGAKETQYF. Here the CDR3 DNA reads TGCCCCCCCACCCGACCGGGACAGGGGGCGAAAGAGACCCAGTACTTC.

This clone has more than one count but fewer than ten. V and J are TRBV2 and TRBJ1-2; D remains ambiguous. Germline CDR1 SNHLY, CDR2 FYNNEI. Trimming pared 1 base from V and 0 bases from J, leaving 12 bases between. The CDR3 runs 16 residues. The DNA for the CDR3 is TGTGCCAGCAGTGAAGGTTTGGGCAGAGCTAACTATGGCTACACCTTC. The encoded protein is CASSEGLGRANYGYTF. The whole variable domain, remainder taken from reference TRBV2 and TRBJ1-2, is EPEVTQTPSHQVTQMGQEVILRCVPISNHLYFYWYRQILGQKVEFLVSFYNNEISEKSEIFDDQFSVERPDGSNFTLKIRSTKLEDSAMYFCASSEGLGRANYGYTFGSGTRLTVV.

The V gene is TRBV18, the J gene TRBJ1-5, with D possibly TRBD1 on 6 matching bases. V lost 2 bases, J lost 1 base, and 6 bases lay in between. Germline loops: CDR1 KGHSH, CDR2 LQKENI. This CDR3 spans 14 amino acids. The DNA for the CDR3 is TGTGCCAGCTCACCAGGACAGAGCAATCAGCCCCAGCATTTT. It codes for CASSPGQSNQPQHF.

This sequence joins TRBV24-1 and TRBJ1-1; TRBD1 matches 7 bases. This CDR3 spans 12 amino acids. With 9 bases clipped from V and 11 bases from J, the junction kept 11 bases outside the gene matches. CDR1 and CDR2 (germline): KGHDR, SFDVKD. CDR3 nucleotide sequence: TGTGCCACCCGGGACAGCGACGGGTGGGCTTTCTTT. Amino acids: CATRDSDGWAFF.

The chain recombines TRBV4-1 with TRBJ1-1; D may be TRBD1 (6 bases). Trimming left V 3 bases short and J 5 bases short, with 10 bases between. The germline gives CDR1 MGHRA, CDR2 YSYEKL. This CDR3 is built from 13 residues. The CDR3 spells CASSHVQGTEAFF. The CDR3 nucleotides are TGCGCCAGCAGCCACGTACAGGGAACTGAAGCTTTCTTT.

This chain links TRBV5-6 with TRBJ2-5; the D gene is possibly TRBD1 (6 bases). The CDR3 is 14 residues long. The germline V gene has CDR1 SGHDT and CDR2 YYEEEE. V was trimmed by 0 bases and J by 5 bases, leaving 11 bases between them. The DNA for the CDR3 is TGTGCCAGCAGCTTGGGAGCCAGGGGTGAGACCCAGTACTTC. Translating gives CASSLGARGETQYF.

The chain combines TRBV5-1 with TRBJ2-2; 11 bases align to TRBD2. Germline assignment: CDR1 SGHRS and CDR2 YFSETQ. V shed 2 bases and J 5 bases; nucleotides not matched to a gene: 8. There are 17 residues in the CDR3. CDR3 DNA sequence: TGCGCCAGCAGCTTAGCCCCGGGACTAGCGGAGACCGGGGAGCTGTTTTTT. As protein: CASSLAPGLAETGELFF.

This chain uses TRBV20-1 with TRBJ1-2, with a tentative D call TRBD1 (6 bases). The CDR3 consists of 11 residues. Germline V CDR1 and CDR2: DFQATT, SNEGSKA (reference sequence). The V and J ends lost 6 bases and 3 bases respectively, with 8 bases between them. CDR3 DNA sequence: TGCAGTGCCCGGACAGACTATGGCTACACCTTC. Translated, it gives CSARTDYGYTF.

The chain combines TRBV10-3 with TRBJ2-1; 7 positions agree with TRBD2. V shed 3 bases and J 9 bases; nucleotides not matched to a gene: 11. The CDR3 loop spans 15 amino acids. CDR1 is ENHRY and CDR2 is SYGVKD in the germline V gene. The CDR3 spells CAISDLREGQGEQFF. The CDR3 DNA is TGTGCCATCAGTGATCTGAGGGAGGGCCAAGGTGAGCAGTTCTTC.

This clone came up a few times. The rearrangement joins TRBV19 to TRBJ2-7; D is tentatively TRBD1 or TRBD2 (5 bases each). V lost 3 bases, J lost 2 bases, and 11 bases lay in between. The CDR3 spans 14 residues. Per the germline V gene, CDR1 is LNHDA and CDR2 is SQIVND (reference sequence). This chain's CDR3 is CASSIGREPYEQYF. The CDR3 DNA reads TGTGCCAGTAGTATTGGCAGGGAGCCCTACGAGCAGTACTTC.

The rearrangement links TRBV18 to TRBJ1-2; D remains ambiguous. Trimming took 6 bases from V and 1 from J, leaving 9 bases between them. The germline V gene has CDR1 KGHSH and CDR2 LQKENI. CDR3 length: 13 residues. CDR3 in amino acids: CASSYEVNYGYTF. CDR3 nucleotide sequence: TGTGCCAGCTCGTACGAGGTTAACTATGGCTACACCTTC.

The chain combines TRBV9 with TRBJ2-1, with TRBD2 identical over 8 bases. Per the germline V gene, CDR1 is SGDLS and CDR2 is YYNGEE. The length of the CDR3 is 17 residues. V lost 5 bases, J lost 8 bases, and 18 bases stayed unmatched. The CDR3 here is CASSYSPAGGIYDEQFF. The CDR3 DNA reads as TGTGCCAGCAGTTATTCACCGGCGGGAGGAATTTACGATGAGCAGTTCTTC.

This rearrangement joins TRBV4-1 to TRBJ1-1; 10 positions match TRBD1. Losses at the gene ends were 4 bases for V and 5 bases for J; bases not matched to a gene: 7. Germline V CDR1 and CDR2: MGHRA, YSYEKL. The CDR3 is made up of 15 amino acids. CDR3 DNA: TGCGCCAGCAGCCCATGGGACAGGGGCGATACTGAAGCTTTCTTT. As protein: CASSPWDRGDTEAFF.

V and J are TRBV27 and TRBJ2-3; 12 nucleotides agree with TRBD2. This CDR3 is 14 amino acids long. J lost 6 bases, V lost 8 bases, and 6 bases had no gene match. The germline CDR1 and CDR2 sequences are MNHEY and SMNVEV (reference sequence). The CDR3 protein is CASGTLAGGDTQYF. The CDR3 bases are TGTGCCAGCGGGACCCTAGCGGGGGGGGATACGCAGTATTTT.

V gene TRBV5-1 combines with J gene TRBJ2-2, with 12 bases lining up with TRBD1. This CDR3 has 16 amino acids. Per germline, CDR1 SGHRS and CDR2 YFSETQ. V lost 3 bases and J lost 4; bases outside the gene matches: 4. In nucleotides, the CDR3 is TGCGCCAGCAGCTCGGGACAGGGGGCTGCCACCGGGGAGCTGTTTTTT. Its translation is CASSSGQGAATGELFF.

The V gene is TRBV4-2, the J gene TRBJ2-5; 8 bases align to TRBD2. Trimming took 2 bases from V and 5 from J; bases not matched to a gene: 4. The CDR3 has 14 amino acids. The germline V gene has CDR1 LGHNA and CDR2 YNFKEQ. The DNA for the CDR3 is TGTGCCAGCAGCCAATCCGGGAGGGGGGAGACCCAGTACTTC. This sequence encodes CASSQSGRGETQYF.

The genes are TRBV7-9 and TRBJ1-2; TRBD1 aligns across 7 bases. Trimming at V came to 1 base and at J to 3 bases, leaving 8 bases not matched to a gene. There are 16 residues in the CDR3. Looked up from germline, CDR1 is SEHNR and CDR2 is FQNEAQ (reference sequence). The chain's CDR3 is CASSLGSTGPYYGYTF. The CDR3 DNA reads as TGTGCCAGCAGCTTAGGCTCGACAGGGCCCTACTATGGCTACACCTTC.

The chain joins TRBV5-4 to TRBJ2-3; 8 bases map to TRBD2. The junction had 6 bases not matched to a gene; V was cut back by 2 bases and J by 1 base. The CDR3 sequence is 16 residues long. In germline, CDR1 is SGHNT, CDR2 YYREEE (reference sequence). The CDR3 DNA follows: TGTGCCAGCAGCTTAGATCTAGCGGGTGGCACAGATACGCAGTATTTT. Its translation: CASSLDLAGGTDTQYF.

This rearrangement joins TRBV27 to TRBJ1-3, with D perhaps matching TRBD1 (5 bases). Deletions cut 3 bases from V and 0 bases from J, with 6 bases between. The CDR3 totals 14 residues. The germline V gene encodes CDR1 MNHEY and CDR2 SMNVEV (reference sequence). CDR3 bases: TGTGCCAGCAGTTTGGGGCTCTCTGGAAACACCATATATTTT. Encoded protein: CASSLGLSGNTIYF.

The V and J genes are TRBV30 and TRBJ2-4; 13 bases line up with TRBD2. The CDR3 has 15 amino acids. V shed 0 bases, J shed 7 bases, and the junction held 3 bases outside the gene matches. Germline assignment: CDR1 GTSNPN and CDR2 SVGIG (reference sequence). The CDR3 loop is CAWSVLAGGRNIQYF. In DNA form, the CDR3 reads TGTGCCTGGAGTGTACTAGCGGGGGGGCGTAACATTCAGTACTTC.

This chain links TRBV5-1 with TRBJ1-1; D is ambiguous. Germline V gene data show CDR1 as SGHRS and CDR2 as YFSETQ. The CDR3 runs to 13 residues. The ends were cut back, 5 bases at V and 5 bases at J, with 13 bases in the middle. In DNA, the CDR3 is TGCGCCAGCAGTCCCCTAGGTCTGACTGAAGCTTTCTTT. Translation: CASSPLGLTEAFF. Full variable domain (rest looked up from reference TRBV5-1 and TRBJ1-1): KAGVTQTPRYLIKTRGQQVTLSCSPISGHRSVSWYQQTPGQGLQFLFEYFSETQRNKGNFPGRFSGRQFSNSRSEMNVSTLELGDSALYLCASSPLGLTEAFFGQGTRLTVV.

The J gene is TRBJ2-7, the V gene TRBV2; D is possibly TRBD2 (7 bases). The V end lost 8 bases, the J end lost 3 bases, and 23 bases lay between the germline ends. This CDR3 is built from 16 residues. Germline CDR1 is SNHLY and CDR2 is FYNNEI. The CDR3 nucleotides read TGTGCCAGCCCTAGGGGGGGCCTCTTAGCTGACTACGAGCAGTACTTC. Encoded protein: CASPRGGLLADYEQYF. The whole variable domain, filled in from reference TRBV2 and TRBJ2-7, reads EPEVTQTPSHQVTQMGQEVILRCVPISNHLYFYWYRQILGQKVEFLVSFYNNEISEKSEIFDDQFSVERPDGSNFTLKIRSTKLEDSAMYFCASPRGGLLADYEQYFGPGTRLTVT.

This chain joins TRBV19 and TRBJ2-3; 7 bases map to TRBD2. The germline V gene encodes CDR1 LNHDA and CDR2 SQIVND (reference sequence). The CDR3 spans 15 residues. V dropped 1 base and J dropped 5; count of bases not matched to a gene: 6. The chain's CDR3 is CASSIAEGRGDTQYF. CDR3 DNA: TGTGCCAGTAGTATAGCTGAAGGGAGGGGAGATACGCAGTATTTT.

The CDR3 region is CASSIETDRDTDTQYF. CDR3 bases: TGTGCCAGTAGTATAGAGACGGACAGAGACACAGATACGCAGTATTTT. V and J are TRBV19 and TRBJ2-3, with a tentative D call TRBD1 (6 bases). The length of the CDR3 is 16 residues. Trimming left V 0 bases short and J 2 bases short, with 12 bases between. Germline CDR1 and CDR2: LNHDA and SQIVND (reference sequence).

The chain combines TRBV10-3 with TRBJ2-3; 10 bases fit TRBD1. CDR1 and CDR2 from the germline V gene are ENHRY and SYGVKD. This CDR3 has 19 residues. The trim removed 4 bases at V and 6 bases at J, leaving 19 bases unmatched. The CDR3 sequence is CAISATHSQGQGLLDTQYF. The CDR3 region has the DNA TGTGCCATCAGTGCTACCCACTCTCAGGGACAGGGGCTTCTCGATACGCAGTATTTT.

The chain uses TRBV18 and TRBJ1-2; 7 positions agree with TRBD1. The CDR3 is 18 amino acids. Germline V gene lookup returns CDR1 KGHSH and CDR2 LQKENI. The junction had 17 bases not matched to a gene; V was cut back by 3 bases and J by 4 bases. The chain's CDR3 is CASSPQTGRVGTGYGYTF. The CDR3 DNA reads as TGTGCCAGCTCACCCCAGACAGGGCGAGTGGGTACCGGCTATGGCTACACCTTC.

The chain recombines TRBV6-2 or TRBV6-3 with TRBJ2-3; TRBD2 aligns across 7 bases. The CDR3 has 15 amino acids. J was trimmed by 6 bases and V by 6 bases; bases with no gene match: 12. Germline loops: CDR1 MNHEY, CDR2 SVGEGT. The CDR3 region has the DNA TGTGCCAGCAGCTCCCTAGCGGAGCTGGCTGATACGCAGTATTTT. Its protein is CASSSLAELADTQYF.

This chain connects TRBV2 to TRBJ2-1, with 14 bases that match TRBD2. The CDR3 contains 16 residues. With V trimmed by 4 bases and J by 6 bases, 5 bases remained unmatched. The germline V gene has CDR1 SNHLY and CDR2 FYNNEI. CDR3 DNA sequence: TGTGCCAGCAGTGTACGACTAGCGGGAGGGGTCAATGAGCAGTTCTTC. As protein: CASSVRLAGGVNEQFF.